This T cell receptor (beta chain) derives from a study of cytomegalovirus exposure and HLA in healthy donors. Study results and caveats: Most TCR sequences were rare, but some public TCRs occurred in many donors. TCR beta V- and J-gene trimming, according to a later analysis, was linked to a missense DCLRE1C variant. Overall, roughly 160 TCR beta chains were annotated as cytomegalovirus-associated. Data from an earlier analysis indicated that most TCR beta V segments were productive either about 87% or about 30% of the time.

In regard to this clone: Antigen: not known.

The PCR ran on 60 Vbeta and 13 Jbeta primers. Libraries were prepared by immunoSEQ multiplex PCR; TCRdb keeps only in-frame clonotypes and omits some of them. The data show more than 100,000 clones, roughly four fifths seen once. This receptor was identified in a woman aged 45-65 years in good health and CMV-seropositive. Sequenced input: PBMCs.

DNA of the CDR3: TGTGCCAGCAGTTTTTCGGGACTCTACTCCTACGAGCAGTACTTC. This encodes CASSFSGLYSYEQYF. The chain couples TRBV28 to TRBJ2-7, with a possible D match to TRBD2 (6 bases). CDR1 MDHEN and CDR2 SYDVKM come from the germline V gene. The V end lost 3 bases, the J end lost 0 bases, and 12 bases lay between the germline ends. The CDR3 runs 15 residues.